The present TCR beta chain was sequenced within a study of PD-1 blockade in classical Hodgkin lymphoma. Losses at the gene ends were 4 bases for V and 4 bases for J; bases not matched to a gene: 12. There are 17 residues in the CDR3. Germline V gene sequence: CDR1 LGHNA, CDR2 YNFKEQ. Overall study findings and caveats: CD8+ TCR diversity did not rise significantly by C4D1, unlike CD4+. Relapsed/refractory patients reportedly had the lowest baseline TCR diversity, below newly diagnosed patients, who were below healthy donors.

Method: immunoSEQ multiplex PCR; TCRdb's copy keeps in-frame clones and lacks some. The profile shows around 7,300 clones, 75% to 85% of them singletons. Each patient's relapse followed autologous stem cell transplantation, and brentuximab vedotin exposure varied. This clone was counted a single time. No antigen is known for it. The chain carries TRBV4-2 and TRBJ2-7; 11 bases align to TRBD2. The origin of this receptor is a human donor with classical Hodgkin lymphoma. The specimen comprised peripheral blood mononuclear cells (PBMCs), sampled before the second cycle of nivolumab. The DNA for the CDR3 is TGTGCCAGCAGCCGAGGACTAACTAGCGGGAGTTCGTACGAGCAGTACTTC. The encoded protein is CASSRGLTSGSSYEQYF.